These T cell receptor beta chains were read from a single sample in a study of T cell repertoires in cytomegalovirus infection. TCRdb passed the reads through MiXCR, listing each CDR3 protein once. The data contain approximately 490,000 distinct CDR3 sequences, around 10% of them singletons. The sample taken for sequencing was PBMCs. The receptors originated from a human donor in good health (CMV status not recorded). Some clones in this sample may be carry-over from other donors' samples. The CDR3 runs from the conserved cysteine through the conserved F or W. A D gene is named only where the DNA matches it firmly. Size is stated for part of the rows, as once, few or many counts, or as a class when the clone is expanded.

D	size	V	J	DNA	CDR3
NA	few	TRBV29-1	TRBJ2-3	TGCAGCGTTTCGGACCGCACAGATACGCAGTATTTT	CSVSDRTDTQYF
NA	many	TRBV10-3	TRBJ2-7	TGTGCCATCAGTGAGTCGAATGGTTGGGAGCAGTACTTC	CAISESNGWEQYF
NA	NA	TRBV29-1	TRBJ2-3	TGCAGCGTTGGACAGAAAGATACGCAGTATTTT	CSVGQKDTQYF
TRBD1	NA	TRBV7-9	TRBJ2-7	TGTGCCAGCAGCTCTCGGACAGGCTTCTACGAGCAGTACTTC	CASSSRTGFYEQYF
TRBD2	NA	TRBV28	TRBJ2-2	TGTGCCAGCAGTCCTGGGACTAGCGGGAGGGCCCGCACCGGGGAGCTGTTTTTT	CASSPGTSGRARTGELFF
TRBD2	many	TRBV5-4	TRBJ2-1	TGTGCCAGCAGCTTCCCAAGTGGCGGGAGGGTCAATGAGCAGTTCTTC	CASSFPSGGRVNEQFF
NA	many	TRBV28	TRBJ2-7	TGTGCCAGCAGATCTTCGGGACTGAGATACGAGCAGTACTTC	CASRSSGLRYEQYF
NA	many	TRBV7-6	TRBJ1-5	TGTGCCAGCAGCTTAGGGGCAGGTGTAAATCAGCCCCAGCATTTT	CASSLGAGVNQPQHF
NA	few	TRBV24-1	TRBJ2-1	TGTGCCACCAGTGATCCAGGGAATGAGCAGTTCTTC	CATSDPGNEQFF
NA	NA	TRBV9	TRBJ2-1	TGTGCCAGCAGCGTAGAATCGAGACCCGAGGGCAATGAGCAGTTCTTC	CASSVESRPEGNEQFF
NA	many	TRBV5-5	TRBJ1-1	TGTGCCAGCAGCTGGGTGTGGAACACTGAAGCTTTCTTT	CASSWVWNTEAFF
TRBD1	few	TRBV7-9	TRBJ1-1	TGTGCCAGCAGCGTCGCACCGGGACAGGGGAACACTGAAGCTTTCTTT	CASSVAPGQGNTEAFF
TRBD1	many	TRBV10-3	TRBJ2-7	TGTGCCATCGGAGGGACAGGCGGGTCCGAGCAGTACTTC	CAIGGTGGSEQYF
TRBD1	many	TRBV5-1	TRBJ1-1	TGCGCCAGCAGCGTTGGACAGGCTGCCACTGAAGCTTTCTTT	CASSVGQAATEAFF
TRBD1	few	TRBV16	TRBJ2-7	TGTGCCAGCAGTCCTAAAACGGGACAGGGGATCAAAGAGCAGTACTTC	CASSPKTGQGIKEQYF
NA	many	TRBV29-1	TRBJ1-4	TGCAGCGTTGAAGACGCAGCAGCTAATGAAAAACTGTTTTTT	CSVEDAAANEKLFF
NA	many	TRBV12-3/TRBV12-4	TRBJ1-5	TGTGCCAGCAACCTTAGCAATCAGCCCCAGCATTTT	CASNLSNQPQHF
TRBD1	many	TRBV6-6	TRBJ1-2	TGTGCCAGCAGTGTCACAGGGGGCGCGGACTATGGCTACACCTTC	CASSVTGGADYGYTF
NA	many	TRBV19	TRBJ1-1	TGTGCCAGTAGACTCGACAGCATGAACACTGAAGCTTTCTTT	CASRLDSMNTEAFF
NA	NA	TRBV28	TRBJ2-2	TGTGCCAGCAGCATTGACCCGACGAGCACCGGGGAGCTGTTTTTT	CASSIDPTSTGELFF
TRBD2	many	TRBV7-8	TRBJ2-5	TGTGCCAGCAGCTTAACGACTAGCGGGGGTCGGGGTGCGGCCCAGTACTTC	CASSLTTSGGRGAAQYF
NA	NA	TRBV5-1	TRBJ2-6	TGCGCCAGCAGCATGAGGGTTGGGGCCAACGTCCTGACTTTC	CASSMRVGANVLTF
TRBD1	many	TRBV11-1	TRBJ2-6	TGTGCCAGCAGCTGGAGGACAGGGGGCTTTTCCTCTGGGGCCAACGTCCTGACTTTC	CASSWRTGGFSSGANVLTF
NA	NA	TRBV6-6	TRBJ1-2	TGTGCCAGCAGGGCTGGGACACTTGCTGGCTACACCTTC	CASRAGTLAGYTF
NA	few	TRBV28	TRBJ1-4	TGTGCCAGCACCCTACAGGCAACTAATGAAAAACTGTTTTTT	CASTLQATNEKLFF
NA	few	TRBV5-1	TRBJ2-5	TGCGCCAGCAGCTTTGCGGAGCACCAAGAGACCCAGTACTTC	CASSFAEHQETQYF
TRBD1	many	TRBV11-1	TRBJ1-1	TGTGCCAGCAGCCCGTATGGACAGGGAAGAACGACTAACACTGAAGCTTTCTTT	CASSPYGQGRTTNTEAFF
NA	few	TRBV20-1	TRBJ1-2	TGCAGTGCTTTCATAGGGGCCTATGGCTACACCTTC	CSAFIGAYGYTF
NA	NA	TRBV2	TRBJ1-2	TGTGCCAGCAGGGGGGGCAGGGAAAAAATCTATGGCTACACCTTC	CASRGGREKIYGYTF
TRBD1	NA	TRBV7-9	TRBJ2-6	TGTGCCAGCAGCTCCGGAACAGGGGCCGCCTCTGGGGCCAACGTCCTGACTTTC	CASSSGTGAASGANVLTF
NA	many	TRBV14	TRBJ1-5	TGTGCCAGCAGCCAAACCGGTAGAGGGCCCCAGCATTTT	CASSQTGRGPQHF
TRBD1	many	TRBV7-8	TRBJ1-2	TGTGCCAGCAGCTTAGATGAAAGGACAGGGACAACCTTC	CASSLDERTGTTF
NA	NA	TRBV14	TRBJ1-1	TGTGCCAGCAGCACTCAAGCCGGGGAAGCTTTCTTT	CASSTQAGEAFF
NA	few	TRBV29-1	TRBJ1-3	TGCAGCGTTGACCAGGGCCGAAACACCATATATTTT	CSVDQGRNTIYF
NA	many	TRBV12-5	TRBJ2-7	TGTGCTAGTGGTTTGGTACTTTCCAGGCCCATCTCCTACGAGCAGTACTTC	CASGLVLSRPISYEQYF
NA	many	TRBV5-1	TRBJ1-2	TGCGCCAGCAGCCCCGCGGGACCTTCTACGGGCTATGGCTACACCTTC	CASSPAGPSTGYGYTF
TRBD1	many	TRBV6-2/TRBV6-3	TRBJ2-7	TGTGCCAGCAGTCCAGGGACAGTGCGACCCTACGAGCAGTACTTC	CASSPGTVRPYEQYF
NA	many	TRBV7-3	TRBJ2-7	TGTGCCAGCAGCTTATTGGGCCACGAGCAGTACTTC	CASSLLGHEQYF
TRBD1	few	TRBV27	TRBJ1-2	TGTGCCAGCAGTTACCGGGACAGGGTGACCTACACCTTC	CASSYRDRVTYTF
TRBD2	many	TRBV29-1	TRBJ2-2	TGCAGCGCCGGGACTAGCGGAGTCACCGGGGAGCTGTTTTTT	CSAGTSGVTGELFF
NA	once	TRBV3-1	TRBJ2-2	TGTGCCAGCAGCCAAGATTGGGGCACTAACACCGGGGAGCTGTTTTTT	CASSQDWGTNTGELFF
TRBD1	NA	TRBV11-2	TRBJ2-5	TGTGCTAGCAGCTTAGGGGGACAGGGGGGCCGAGAGGCCCAGTACTTC	CASSLGGQGGREAQYF
NA	NA	TRBV27	TRBJ1-5	TGTGCCAGCAGTATCGGGGGGCCCGGCAATCAGCCCCAGCATTTT	CASSIGGPGNQPQHF
TRBD1	many	TRBV3-1	TRBJ1-5	TGTGCCAGCAGCCAAGGGGACAGGTATCAGCCCCAGCATTTT	CASSQGDRYQPQHF
NA	many	TRBV6-1	TRBJ1-1	TGTGCCGAAAGGGAGGGTACTGAAGCTTTCTTT	CAEREGTEAFF
NA	many	TRBV19	TRBJ2-7	TGTGCCAGTAGCGGACGGCGAAACAGCTCCTACGAGCAGTACTTC	CASSGRRNSSYEQYF
NA	many	TRBV25-1	TRBJ1-4	TGTGCCAGCAGTGAATTTCGGGGGTCTGCTAATGAAAAACTGTTTTTT	CASSEFRGSANEKLFF
TRBD2	few	TRBV12-3/TRBV12-4	TRBJ2-5	TGTGCCAGCAGTACCGGACTAGCGGGTGAGGGGACCCAGTACTTC	CASSTGLAGEGTQYF
NA	many	TRBV12-5	TRBJ1-1	TGTGCTAGTGGTTTGGTTGGGGCTGGAGCTTTCTTT	CASGLVGAGAFF
NA	many	TRBV7-9	TRBJ2-5	TGTGCCAGCAGCTTAGACGGGACACCGGGGACCCAGTACTTC	CASSLDGTPGTQYF
TRBD1	many	TRBV7-9	TRBJ1-2	TGTGCCAGCAGCTTGGGGGGACAGACCTATGGCTACACCTTC	CASSLGGQTYGYTF
NA	many	TRBV5-4	TRBJ1-1	TGTGCCAGCAGCCCGGGGGGTAGACGAACTGAAGCTTTCTTT	CASSPGGRRTEAFF
TRBD1	many	TRBV11-2	TRBJ2-7	TGTGCCAGCAGCCCCGGACAGGGGGCCAACTACGAGCAGTACTTC	CASSPGQGANYEQYF